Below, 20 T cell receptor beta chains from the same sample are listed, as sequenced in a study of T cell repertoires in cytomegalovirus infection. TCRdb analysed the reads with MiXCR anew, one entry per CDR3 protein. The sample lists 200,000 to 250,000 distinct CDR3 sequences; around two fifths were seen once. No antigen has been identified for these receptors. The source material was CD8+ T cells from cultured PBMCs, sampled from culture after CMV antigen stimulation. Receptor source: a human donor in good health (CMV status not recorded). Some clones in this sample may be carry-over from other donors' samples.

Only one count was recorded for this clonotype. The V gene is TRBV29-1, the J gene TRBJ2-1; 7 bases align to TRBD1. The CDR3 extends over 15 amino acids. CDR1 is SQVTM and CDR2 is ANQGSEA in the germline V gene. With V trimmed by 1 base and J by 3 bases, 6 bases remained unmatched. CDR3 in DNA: TGCAGCGTTGAAGGAACTGACAGGGACTACAATGAGCAGTTCTTC. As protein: CSVEGTDRDYNEQFF.

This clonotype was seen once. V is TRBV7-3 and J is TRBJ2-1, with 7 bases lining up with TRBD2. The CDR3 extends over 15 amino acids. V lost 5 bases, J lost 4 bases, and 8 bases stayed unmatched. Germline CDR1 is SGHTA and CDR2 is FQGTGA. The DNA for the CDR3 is TGTGCCAGCAGCCCTGGGACTATCGGTTACAATGAGCAGTTCTTC. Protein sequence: CASSPGTIGYNEQFF.

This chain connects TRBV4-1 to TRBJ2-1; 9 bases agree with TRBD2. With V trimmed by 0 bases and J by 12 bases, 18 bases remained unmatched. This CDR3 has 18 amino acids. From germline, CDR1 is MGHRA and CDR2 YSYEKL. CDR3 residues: CASSQEKMQAGGHGAQFF. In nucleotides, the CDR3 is TGCGCCAGCAGCCAAGAAAAGATGCAAGCGGGGGGCCACGGGGCGCAGTTCTTC.

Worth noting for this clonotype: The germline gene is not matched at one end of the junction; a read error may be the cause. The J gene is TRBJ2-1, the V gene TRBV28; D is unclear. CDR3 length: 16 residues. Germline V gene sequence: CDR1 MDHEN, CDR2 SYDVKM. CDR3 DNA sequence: TGTGCCAGCAGTTTCACGGGCGAATCAAACTACAATGAGGAGTTCTTC. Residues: CASSFTGESNYNEEFF.

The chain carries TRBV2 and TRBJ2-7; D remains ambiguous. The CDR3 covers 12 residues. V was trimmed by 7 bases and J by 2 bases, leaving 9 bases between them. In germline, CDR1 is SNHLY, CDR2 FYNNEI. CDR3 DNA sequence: TGTGCCAGCAAGGGCAGAGCCTACGAGCAGTACTTC. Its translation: CASKGRAYEQYF.

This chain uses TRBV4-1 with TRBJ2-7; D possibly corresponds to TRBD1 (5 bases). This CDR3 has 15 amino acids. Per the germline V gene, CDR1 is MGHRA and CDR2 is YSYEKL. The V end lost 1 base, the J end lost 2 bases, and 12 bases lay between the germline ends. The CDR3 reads CASSQGQGRTYEQYF. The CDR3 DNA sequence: TGCGCCAGCAGCCAAGGCCAGGGCCGAACCTACGAGCAGTACTTC.

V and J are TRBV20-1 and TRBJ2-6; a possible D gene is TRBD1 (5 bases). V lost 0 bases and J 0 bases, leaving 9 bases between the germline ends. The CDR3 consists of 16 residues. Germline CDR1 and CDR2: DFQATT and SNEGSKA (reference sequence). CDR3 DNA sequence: TGCAGTGCTAGAGAAAGGACAACCTCTGGGGCCAACGTCCTGACTTTC. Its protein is CSARERTTSGANVLTF.

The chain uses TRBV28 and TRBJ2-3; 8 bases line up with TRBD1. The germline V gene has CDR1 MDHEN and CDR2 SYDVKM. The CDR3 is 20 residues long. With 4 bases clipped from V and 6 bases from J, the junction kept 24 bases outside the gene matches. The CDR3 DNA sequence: TGTGCCAGCAGTTCAACCCTTGACAGGGGCCGAGGGAGTCCCTCGGATACGCAGTATTTT. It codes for CASSSTLDRGRGSPSDTQYF.

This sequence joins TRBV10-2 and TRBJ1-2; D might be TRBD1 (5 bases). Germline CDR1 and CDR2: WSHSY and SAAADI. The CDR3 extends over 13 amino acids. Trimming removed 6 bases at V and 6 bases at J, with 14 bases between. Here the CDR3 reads CASSQGAANGYTF. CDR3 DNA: TGCGCCAGCAGCCAAGGGGCAGCTAATGGCTACACCTTC.

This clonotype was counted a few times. Here the CDR3 DNA reads TGTGCCAGCAGATCCCGGGACGGAATTAATCAGCCCCAGCATTTT. It yields the protein CASRSRDGINQPQHF. The chain recombines TRBV6-1 with TRBJ1-5; D may be TRBD1 (5 bases). The CDR3 loop spans 15 amino acids. Germline V gives CDR1 MNHNS, CDR2 SASEGT. The germline V and J ends were trimmed by 6 bases and 4 bases, with 16 bases remaining between them.

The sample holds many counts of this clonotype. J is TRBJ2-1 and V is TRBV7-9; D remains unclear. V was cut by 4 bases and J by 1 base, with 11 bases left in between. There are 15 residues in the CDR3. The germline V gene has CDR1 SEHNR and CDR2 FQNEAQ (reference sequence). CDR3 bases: TGTGCCAGCAGCTATACCTTTGGATCCTACAATGAGCAGTTCTTC. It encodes CASSYTFGSYNEQFF. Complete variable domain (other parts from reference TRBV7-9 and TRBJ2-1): DTGVSQNPRHKITKRGQNVTFRCDPISEHNRLYWYRQTLGQGPEFLTYFQNEAQLEKSRLLSDRFSAERPKGSFSTLEIQRTEQGDSAMYLCASSYTFGSYNEQFFGPGTRLTVL.

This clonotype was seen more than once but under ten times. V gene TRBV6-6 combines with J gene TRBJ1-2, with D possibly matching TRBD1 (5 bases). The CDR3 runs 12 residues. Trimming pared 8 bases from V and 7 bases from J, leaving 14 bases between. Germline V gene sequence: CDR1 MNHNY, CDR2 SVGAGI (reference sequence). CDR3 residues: CASYFGAFGYTF. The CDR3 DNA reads TGTGCCAGCTATTTTGGGGCTTTTGGCTACACCTTC.

CDR3 sequence: CASSPGDQPQHF. The CDR3 nucleotides are TGCGCCAGCAGCCCTGGGGATCAGCCCCAGCATTTT. The chain combines TRBV4-1 with TRBJ1-5; no clear D. This CDR3 contains 12 residues. The germline CDR1 and CDR2 sequences are MGHRA and YSYEKL. Trimming pared 4 bases from V and 5 bases from J, leaving 6 bases between.

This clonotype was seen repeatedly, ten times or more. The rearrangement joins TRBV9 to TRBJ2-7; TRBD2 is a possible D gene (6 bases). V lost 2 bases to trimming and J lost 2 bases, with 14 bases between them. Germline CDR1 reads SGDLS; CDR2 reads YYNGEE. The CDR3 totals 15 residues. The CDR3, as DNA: TGTGCCAGCAGCGTCGGGAGCGGGCGGGCCTACGAGCAGTACTTC. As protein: CASSVGSGRAYEQYF.

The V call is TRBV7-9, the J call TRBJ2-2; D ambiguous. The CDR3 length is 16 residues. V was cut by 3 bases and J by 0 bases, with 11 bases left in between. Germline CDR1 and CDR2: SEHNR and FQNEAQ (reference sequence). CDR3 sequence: CASSFWGSANTGELFF. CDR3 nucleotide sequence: TGTGCCAGCAGCTTCTGGGGATCCGCGAACACCGGGGAGCTGTTTTTT.

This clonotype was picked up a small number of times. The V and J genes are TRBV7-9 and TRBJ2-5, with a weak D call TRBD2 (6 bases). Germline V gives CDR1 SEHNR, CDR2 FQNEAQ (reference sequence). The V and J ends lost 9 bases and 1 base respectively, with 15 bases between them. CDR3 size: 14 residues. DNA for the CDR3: TGTGCCAGTACCCTCCCCGGGGGCCAAGAGACCCAGTACTTC. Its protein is CASTLPGGQETQYF. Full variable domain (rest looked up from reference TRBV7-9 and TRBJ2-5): DTGVSQNPRHKITKRGQNVTFRCDPISEHNRLYWYRQTLGQGPEFLTYFQNEAQLEKSRLLSDRFSAERPKGSFSTLEIQRTEQGDSAMYLCASTLPGGQETQYFGPGTRLLVL.

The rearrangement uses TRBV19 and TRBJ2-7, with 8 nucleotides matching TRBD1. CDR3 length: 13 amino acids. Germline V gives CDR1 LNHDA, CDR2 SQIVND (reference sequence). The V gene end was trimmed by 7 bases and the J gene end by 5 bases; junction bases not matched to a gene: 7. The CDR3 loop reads CASTFGQGNEQYF. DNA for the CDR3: TGTGCCAGTACCTTCGGACAGGGTAACGAGCAGTACTTC.

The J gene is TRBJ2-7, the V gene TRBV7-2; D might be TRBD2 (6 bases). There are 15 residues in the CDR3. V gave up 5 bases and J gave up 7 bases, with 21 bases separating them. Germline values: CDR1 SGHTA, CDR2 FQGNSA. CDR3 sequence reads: CASSLYVGGTGEQYF. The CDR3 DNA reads TGTGCCAGCAGCCTCTATGTCGGGGGAACGGGTGAGCAGTACTTC. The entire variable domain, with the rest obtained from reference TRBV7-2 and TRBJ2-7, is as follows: GAGVSQSPSNKVTEKGKDVELRCDPISGHTALYWYRQSLGQGLEFLIYFQGNSAPDKSGLPSDRFSAERTGGSVSTLTIQRTQQEDSAVYLCASSLYVGGTGEQYFGPGTRLTVT.

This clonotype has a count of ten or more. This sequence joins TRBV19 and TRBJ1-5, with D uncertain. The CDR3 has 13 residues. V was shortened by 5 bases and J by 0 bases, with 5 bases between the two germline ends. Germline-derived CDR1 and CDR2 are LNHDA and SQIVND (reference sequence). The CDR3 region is CASSPTSNQPQHF. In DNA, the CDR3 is TGTGCCAGTAGTCCCACTAGCAATCAGCCCCAGCATTTT.

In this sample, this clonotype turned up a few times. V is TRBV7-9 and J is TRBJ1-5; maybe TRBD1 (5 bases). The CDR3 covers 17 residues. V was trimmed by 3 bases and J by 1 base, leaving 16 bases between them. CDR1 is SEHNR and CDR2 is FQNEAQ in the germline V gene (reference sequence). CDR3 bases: TGTGCCAGCAGCTTCACCCGGGGCGGAGAGAGCAATCAGCCCCAGCATTTT. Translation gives CASSFTRGGESNQPQHF.